This record concerns one TCR beta chain sequence. The sample belongs to a study of blood T cell repertoires in COVID-19. Study as a whole: Some COVID-19 samples were acute and others convalescent; all came from the United States, Italy and Spain.

Libraries were prepared by immunoSEQ multiplex PCR; TCRdb keeps only in-frame clonotypes and omits some of them. The top ten hold 0.9% to 1.2% of the sample, which has under 500,000 clones, around 87% seen once. This CDR3 is built from 13 residues. Germline V CDR1 and CDR2: SGHDN, FVKESK. The V end was cut by 5 bases, the J end by 0 bases, with 7 bases between. Cohort 3 recovered donors had two negative PCRs, clearance, or symptom resolution. The sequenced sample consisted of PBMCs or T cells enriched from blood (not recorded which). V is TRBV14 and J is TRBJ1-1; D ambiguous. This receptor was identified in a man aged 25-45 years who had recovered from COVID-19. CDR3 sequence (DNA): TGTGCCAGCAGCGTCAACATGAACACTGAAGCTTTCTTT. Protein product: CASSVNMNTEAFF.